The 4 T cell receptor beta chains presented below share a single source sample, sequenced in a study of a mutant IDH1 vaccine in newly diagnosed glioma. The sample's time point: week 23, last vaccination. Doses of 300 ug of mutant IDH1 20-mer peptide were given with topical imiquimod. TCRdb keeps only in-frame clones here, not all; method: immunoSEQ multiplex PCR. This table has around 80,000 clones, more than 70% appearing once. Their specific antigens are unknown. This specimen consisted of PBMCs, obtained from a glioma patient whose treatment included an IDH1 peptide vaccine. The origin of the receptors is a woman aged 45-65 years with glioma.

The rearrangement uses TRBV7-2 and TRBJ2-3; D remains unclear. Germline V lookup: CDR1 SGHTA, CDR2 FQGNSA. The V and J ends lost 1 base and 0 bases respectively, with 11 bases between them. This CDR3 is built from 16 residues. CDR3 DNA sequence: TGTGCCAGCAGCTTAGTTTGGGGTACTAGCACAGATACGCAGTATTTT. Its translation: CASSLVWGTSTDTQYF.

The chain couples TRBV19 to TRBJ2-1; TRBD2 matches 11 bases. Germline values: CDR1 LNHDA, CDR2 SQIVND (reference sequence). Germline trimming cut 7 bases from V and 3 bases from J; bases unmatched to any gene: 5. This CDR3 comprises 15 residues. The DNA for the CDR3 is TGTGCCAGTACCCTAGCGGGAGGAGTCTACAATGAGCAGTTCTTC. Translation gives CASTLAGGVYNEQFF. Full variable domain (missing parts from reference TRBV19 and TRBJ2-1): DGGITQSPKYLFRKEGQNVTLSCEQNLNHDAMYWYRQDPGQGLRLIYYSQIVNDFQKGDIAEGYSVSREKKESFPLTVTSAQKNPTAFYLCASTLAGGVYNEQFFGPGTRLTVL.

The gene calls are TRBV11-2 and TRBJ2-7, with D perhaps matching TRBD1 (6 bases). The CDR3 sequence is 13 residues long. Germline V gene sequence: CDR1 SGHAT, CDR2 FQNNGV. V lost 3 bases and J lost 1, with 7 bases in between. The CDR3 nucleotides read TGTGCCAGCAGCTTTGGACAGTCCTACGAGCAGTACTTC. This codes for CASSFGQSYEQYF. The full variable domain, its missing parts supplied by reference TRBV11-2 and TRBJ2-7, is EAGVAQSPRYKIIEKRQSVAFWCNPISGHATLYWYQQILGQGPKLLIQFQNNGVVDDSQLPKDRFSAERLKGVDSTLKIQPAKLEDSAVYLCASSFGQSYEQYFGPGTRLTVT.

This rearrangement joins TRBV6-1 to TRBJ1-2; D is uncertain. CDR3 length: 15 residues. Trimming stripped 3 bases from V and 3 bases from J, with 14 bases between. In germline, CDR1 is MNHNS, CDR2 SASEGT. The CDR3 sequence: CASSELLGRDYGYTF. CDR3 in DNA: TGTGCCAGCAGTGAGTTACTAGGGCGCGACTATGGCTACACCTTC.